The rows below give T cell receptor beta chains drawn from one sample of a study of Graves' ophthalmopathy and Graves' hyperthyroidism. TCRdb independently ran MiXCR on the multiplex PCR reads; one entry per CDR3 protein. The sample holds over a million distinct CDR3 sequences; 35% to 40% are singletons and the top ten take 8.5% to 14%. Sample: peripheral blood or thyroid tissue (not recorded which). The receptor source for this set is an adult man with Graves' hyperthyroidism. The CDR3 runs from the conserved cysteine through the conserved F or W. Fields, in order: J gene, D gene, V gene, clone size, CDR3 DNA, CDR3 protein. D genes are given only for firm matches. Rows may omit the clone size; those that give it use once, few, many or a size class.

TRBJ1-5,NA,TRBV5-5,NA,TGTGCCAGCAGCGGAATTGGATCCAATCAGCCCCAGCATTTT,CASSGIGSNQPQHF
TRBJ2-3,NA,TRBV7-2,NA,TGTGCCAGCAGCTTACTTCCCCCAGATACGCAGTATTTT,CASSLLPPDTQYF
TRBJ1-6,NA,TRBV29-1,NA,TGCAGCGCGCAGGACAGTCTCAAATCACCCCTCCACTTT,CSAQDSLKSPLHF
TRBJ2-7,TRBD1,TRBV7-2,many,TGTGCCAGCAGCTTAGAGGGGACAGGGTCCGAGCAGTACTTC,CASSLEGTGSEQYF
TRBJ2-7,TRBD2,TRBV7-2,many,TGTGCCAGCAGCTTACTTGGGACTAGCGGGAGAAACGAGCAGTACTTC,CASSLLGTSGRNEQYF
TRBJ1-4,TRBD1,TRBV20-1,NA,TGCAGTGCCCGAACAGGGGGCTACGGTGAAAAACTGTTTTTT,CSARTGGYGEKLFF
TRBJ2-2,NA,TRBV19,many,TGTGCCAGTAGTCCAGGGGGTCTAGCGGGGAACACCGGGGAGCTGTTTTTT,CASSPGGLAGNTGELFF
TRBJ2-7,TRBD1,TRBV10-3,NA,TGTGCCATCAGTTCCAACACAGGGGGCGAGCAGTACTTC,CAISSNTGGEQYF
TRBJ1-2,NA,TRBV2,NA,TGTGCCAGCTCACCACGTTCCACCGGAAGCAGAATAAGAGCTAACTATGGCTACACCTTC,CASSPRSTGSRIRANYGYTF
TRBJ1-1,NA,TRBV10-3,few,TGTGCCATCAGCCCGACAGGCGGGAACGAAGCTTTCTTT,CAISPTGGNEAFF
TRBJ2-5,NA,TRBV11-2,many,TGTGCCAGCAGCTTAGATTGGACCCGAGAGACCCAGTACTTC,CASSLDWTRETQYF
TRBJ2-7,NA,TRBV7-8,many,TGTGCCAGCAGCTTAGCCAGGGGCGAGCAGTACTTC,CASSLARGEQYF
TRBJ2-2,TRBD1,TRBV7-2,once,TGTGCCAGCAGCTCCCTAGGGGGACAGGGGGAGCTGTTTTTT,CASSSLGGQGELFF
TRBJ1-3,TRBD1,TRBV10-3,NA,TGTGCCATCAGTGACACAGGGGCAGGAAACACCATATATTTT,CAISDTGAGNTIYF
TRBJ2-7,TRBD1,TRBV5-1,few,TGCGCCAGCAGCTCAGGACGGGACAGGGGACGGTACGAGCAGTACTTC,CASSSGRDRGRYEQYF
TRBJ2-2,NA,TRBV20-1,few,TGCAGTGCTAGAGCCACAGCGGGACAGATAAACACCGGGGAGCTGTTTTTT,CSARATAGQINTGELFF
TRBJ2-7,TRBD1,TRBV5-1,few,TGCGCCAGCAGAGATCGGACAGGGGGCTACGAGCAGTACTTC,CASRDRTGGYEQYF
TRBJ1-5,NA,TRBV10-3,NA,TGTGCCATCAGTGACAGGCATTTT,CAISDRHF
TRBJ2-5,TRBD1,TRBV20-1,NA,TGCAGTGCTAGACTTGACAGGGCAGAGACCCAGTACTTC,CSARLDRAETQYF
TRBJ2-6,TRBD1,TRBV7-9,NA,TGTGCCAGCAGCTCCAGACAGGGTTTGACTTTC,CASSSRQGLTF
TRBJ1-1,NA,TRBV12-3/TRBV12-4,many,TGTGCCAGCAGTTCGTTGGGGTACACTGAAGCTTTCTTT,CASSSLGYTEAFF
TRBJ2-2,NA,TRBV5-1,few,TGCGCCAGCAGCTTACCTACAGGGTCCGGGGAGCTGTTTTTT,CASSLPTGSGELFF
TRBJ2-2,NA,TRBV5-1,many,TGCGCCAGCAGGAGGGACACGAACACCGGGGAGCTGTTTTTT,CASRRDTNTGELFF
TRBJ2-7,NA,TRBV2,many,TGTGCCAGCAGTGGTCGTGCTGCTTACGAGCAGTACTTC,CASSGRAAYEQYF
TRBJ2-2,NA,TRBV7-8,NA,TGTGCCAGCGGGGGGGGCTCTTGGACCGGGGAGCTGTTTTTT,CASGGGSWTGELFF
TRBJ2-7,TRBD1,TRBV4-3,few,TGCGCCAGCAGCCAAGGGCCGGGACAGGAGACCTACGAGCAGTACTTC,CASSQGPGQETYEQYF
TRBJ1-1,NA,TRBV11-2,NA,TGTGCCAGCAGTTACTCTCGTGTAGCCATGAACACTGAAGCTTTCTTT,CASSYSRVAMNTEAFF
TRBJ2-7,TRBD1,TRBV10-3,many,TGTGCCATCAGCCCTTCACCGGGACAGGGCTCCTACGAGCAGTACTTC,CAISPSPGQGSYEQYF
TRBJ1-2,NA,TRBV7-3,NA,TGTGCCAGCAGCTTCCGGGGGGACGCCGGCTATGGCTACACCTTC,CASSFRGDAGYGYTF
TRBJ1-4,NA,TRBV20-1,NA,TGCAGTGCAGGCAGGGGAGGTGAAAAACTGTTTTTT,CSAGRGGEKLFF
TRBJ2-2,TRBD2,TRBV7-3,many,TGTGCCAGCAGCTTAAGTCCGGGAGCGGGACTTCTTGCCGGGGAGCTGTTTTTT,CASSLSPGAGLLAGELFF
TRBJ2-2,NA,TRBV20-1,NA,TGCAGTGCTAGGGAGGTTTACACCGGGGAGCTGTTTTTT,CSAREVYTGELFF